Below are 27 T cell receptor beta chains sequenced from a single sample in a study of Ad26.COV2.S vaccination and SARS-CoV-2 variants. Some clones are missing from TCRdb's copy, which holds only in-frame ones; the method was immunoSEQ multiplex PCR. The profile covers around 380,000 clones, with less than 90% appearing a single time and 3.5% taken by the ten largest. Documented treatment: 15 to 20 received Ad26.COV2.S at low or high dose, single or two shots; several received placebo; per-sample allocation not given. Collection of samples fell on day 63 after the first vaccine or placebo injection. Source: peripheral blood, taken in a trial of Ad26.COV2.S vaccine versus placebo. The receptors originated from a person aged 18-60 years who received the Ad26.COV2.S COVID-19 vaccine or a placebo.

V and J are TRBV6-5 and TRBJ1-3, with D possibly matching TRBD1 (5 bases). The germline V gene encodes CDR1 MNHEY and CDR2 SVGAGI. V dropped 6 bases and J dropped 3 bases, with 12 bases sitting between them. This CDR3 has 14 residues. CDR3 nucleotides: TGTGCCAGCAGAGTGGGGACTGGTGGAAACACCATATATTTT. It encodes CASRVGTGGNTIYF.

The CDR3 nucleotides read TGTGCCACCAGCAGAGATCACGAGGTTGGGGGAACAGATACGCAGTATTTT. Amino acids: CATSRDHEVGGTDTQYF. V and J are TRBV15 and TRBJ2-3; either TRBD1 or TRBD2 may fit D (5 bases each). This CDR3 comprises 17 residues. The V and J ends lost 0 bases and 3 bases respectively, with 16 bases between them. Per germline, CDR1 LNHNV and CDR2 YYDKDF (reference sequence). The full variable domain, with the rest looked up from reference TRBV15 and TRBJ2-3, is DAMVIQNPRYQVTQFGKPVTLSCSQTLNHNVMYWYQQKSSQAPKLLFHYYDKDFNNEADTPDNFQSRRPNTSFCFLDIRSPGLGDTAMYLCATSRDHEVGGTDTQYFGPGTRLTVL.

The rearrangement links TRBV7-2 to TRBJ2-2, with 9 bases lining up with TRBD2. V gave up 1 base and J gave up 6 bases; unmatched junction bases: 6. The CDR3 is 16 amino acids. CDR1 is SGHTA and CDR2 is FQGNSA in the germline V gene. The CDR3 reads CASSLVGGGAPGELFF. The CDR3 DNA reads TGTGCCAGCAGCTTAGTGGGCGGGGGGGCCCCCGGGGAGCTGTTTTTT.

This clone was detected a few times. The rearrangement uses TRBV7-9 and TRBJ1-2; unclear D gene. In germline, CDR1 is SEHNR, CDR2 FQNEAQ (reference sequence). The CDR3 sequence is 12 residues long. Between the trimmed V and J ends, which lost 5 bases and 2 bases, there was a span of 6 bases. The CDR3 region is CASSDGNYGYTF. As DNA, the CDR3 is TGTGCCAGCAGCGATGGGAACTATGGCTACACCTTC.

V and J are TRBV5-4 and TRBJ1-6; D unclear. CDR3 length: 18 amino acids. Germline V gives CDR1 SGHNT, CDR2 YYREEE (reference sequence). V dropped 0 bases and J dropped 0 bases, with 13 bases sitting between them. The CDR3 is CASSLGFGGSSYNSPLHF. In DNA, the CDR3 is TGTGCCAGCAGCTTGGGGTTCGGCGGATCCTCCTATAATTCACCCCTCCACTTT.

CDR3: CASSLASGTYEQYF. CDR3 DNA sequence: TGCGCCAGCAGCTTGGCTAGCGGGACCTACGAGCAGTACTTC. V gene TRBV5-1 combines with J gene TRBJ2-7; 9 positions match TRBD2. There are 14 residues in the CDR3. Trimming at V came to 0 bases and at J to 2 bases, leaving 0 bases not matched to a gene. CDR1 is SGHRS and CDR2 is YFSETQ in the germline V gene. The entire variable domain, with the rest obtained from reference TRBV5-1 and TRBJ2-7, is as follows: KAGVTQTPRYLIKTRGQQVTLSCSPISGHRSVSWYQQTPGQGLQFLFEYFSETQRNKGNFPGRFSGRQFSNSRSEMNVSTLELGDSALYLCASSLASGTYEQYFGPGTRLTVT.

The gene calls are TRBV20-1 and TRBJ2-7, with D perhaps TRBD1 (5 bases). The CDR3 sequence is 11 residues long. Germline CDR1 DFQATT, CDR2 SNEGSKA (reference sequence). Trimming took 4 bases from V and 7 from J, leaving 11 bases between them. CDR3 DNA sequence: TGCAGTGCTAATAAGGGGTATGAGCAGTACTTC. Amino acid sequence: CSANKGYEQYF.

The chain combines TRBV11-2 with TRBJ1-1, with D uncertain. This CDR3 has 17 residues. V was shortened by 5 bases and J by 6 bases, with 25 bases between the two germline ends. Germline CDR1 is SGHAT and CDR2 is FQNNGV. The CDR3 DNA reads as TGTGCCAGCAGCCCAATCTCCCCCCTGTCCTTCTCTCCTGAAGCTTTCTTT. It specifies CASSPISPLSFSPEAFF.

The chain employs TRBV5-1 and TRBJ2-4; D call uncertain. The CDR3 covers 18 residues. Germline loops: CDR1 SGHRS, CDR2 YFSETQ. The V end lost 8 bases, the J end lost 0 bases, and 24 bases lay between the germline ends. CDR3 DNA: TGCGCCAGTATGTTCGGGCCAAATCAGTCTCCAGCCAAAAACATTCAGTACTTC. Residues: CASMFGPNQSPAKNIQYF.

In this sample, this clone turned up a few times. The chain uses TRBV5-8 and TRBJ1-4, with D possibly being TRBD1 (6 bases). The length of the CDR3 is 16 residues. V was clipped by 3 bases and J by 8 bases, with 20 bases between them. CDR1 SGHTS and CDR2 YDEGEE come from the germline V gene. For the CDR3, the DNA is TGTGCCAGCAGCTATGCACGTACCGGACAGCTCGAAAAACTGTTTTTT. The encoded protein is CASSYARTGQLEKLFF.

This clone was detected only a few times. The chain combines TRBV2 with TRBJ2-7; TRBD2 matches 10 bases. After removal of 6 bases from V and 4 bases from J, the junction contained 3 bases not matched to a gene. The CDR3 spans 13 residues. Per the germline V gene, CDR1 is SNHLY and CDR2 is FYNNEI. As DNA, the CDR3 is TGTGCCAGCAGGAGCGGGGGGGATTACGAGCAGTACTTC. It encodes CASRSGGDYEQYF.

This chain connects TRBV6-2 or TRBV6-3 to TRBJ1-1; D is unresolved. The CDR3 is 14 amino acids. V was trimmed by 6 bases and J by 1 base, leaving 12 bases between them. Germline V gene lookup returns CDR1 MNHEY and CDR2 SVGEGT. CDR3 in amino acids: CASSHLRQNTEAFF. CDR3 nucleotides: TGTGCCAGCAGCCACCTGCGGCAGAACACTGAAGCTTTCTTT.

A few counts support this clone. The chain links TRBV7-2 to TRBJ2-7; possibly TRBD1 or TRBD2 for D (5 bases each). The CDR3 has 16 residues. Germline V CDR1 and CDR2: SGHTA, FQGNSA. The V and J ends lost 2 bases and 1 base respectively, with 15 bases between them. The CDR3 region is CASSLTGTTGSYEQYF. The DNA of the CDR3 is TGTGCCAGCAGCTTAACCGGGACCACTGGATCCTACGAGCAGTACTTC.

For the CDR3, the DNA is TGTGCCAGCAGTCCTATGCCGGGACTAGCGTCCCTCTACGAGCAGTACTTC. This codes for CASSPMPGLASLYEQYF. The chain carries TRBV11-2 and TRBJ2-7, with 10 bases identical to TRBD2. V lost 6 bases, J lost 3 bases, and 14 bases stayed unmatched. CDR3 length: 17 residues. Per the germline V gene, CDR1 is SGHAT and CDR2 is FQNNGV. The full variable domain, completed using reference TRBV11-2 and TRBJ2-7, is EAGVAQSPRYKIIEKRQSVAFWCNPISGHATLYWYQQILGQGPKLLIQFQNNGVVDDSQLPKDRFSAERLKGVDSTLKIQPAKLEDSAVYLCASSPMPGLASLYEQYFGPGTRLTVT.

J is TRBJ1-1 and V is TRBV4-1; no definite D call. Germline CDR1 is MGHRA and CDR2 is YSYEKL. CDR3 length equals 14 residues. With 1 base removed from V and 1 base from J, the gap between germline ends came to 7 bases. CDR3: CASSQGPENTEAFF. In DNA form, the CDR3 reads TGCGCCAGCAGCCAAGGCCCGGAGAACACTGAAGCTTTCTTT.

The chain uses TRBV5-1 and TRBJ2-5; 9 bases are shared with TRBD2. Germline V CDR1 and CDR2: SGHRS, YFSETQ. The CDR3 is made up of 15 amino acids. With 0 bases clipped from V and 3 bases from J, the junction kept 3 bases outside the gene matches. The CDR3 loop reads CASSLAGLAEETQYF. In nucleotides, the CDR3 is TGCGCCAGCAGCTTGGCGGGACTAGCAGAAGAGACCCAGTACTTC.

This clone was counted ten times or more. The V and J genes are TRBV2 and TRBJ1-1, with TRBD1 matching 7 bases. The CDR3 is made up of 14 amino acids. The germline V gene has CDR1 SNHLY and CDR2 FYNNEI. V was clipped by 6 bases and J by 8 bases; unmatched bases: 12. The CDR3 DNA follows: TGTGCCAGCAGCTTCGGGACAGTCGATTCGGAAGCTTTCTTT. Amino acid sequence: CASSFGTVDSEAFF.

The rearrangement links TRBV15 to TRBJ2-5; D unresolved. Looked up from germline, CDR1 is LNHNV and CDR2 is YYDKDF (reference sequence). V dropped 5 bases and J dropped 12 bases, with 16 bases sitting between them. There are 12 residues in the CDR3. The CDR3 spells CATSPPRGLKYF. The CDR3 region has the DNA TGTGCCACCAGCCCCCCAAGAGGTCTTAAGTACTTC. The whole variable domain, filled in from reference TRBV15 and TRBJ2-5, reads DAMVIQNPRYQVTQFGKPVTLSCSQTLNHNVMYWYQQKSSQAPKLLFHYYDKDFNNEADTPDNFQSRRPNTSFCFLDIRSPGLGDTAMYLCATSPPRGLKYFGPGTRLLVL.

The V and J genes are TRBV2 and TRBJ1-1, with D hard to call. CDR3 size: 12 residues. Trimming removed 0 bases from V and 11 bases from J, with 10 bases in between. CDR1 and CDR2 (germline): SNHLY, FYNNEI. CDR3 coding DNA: TGTGCCAGCAGTGAAGCGGGCCTGGAGGCTTTCTTT. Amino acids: CASSEAGLEAFF. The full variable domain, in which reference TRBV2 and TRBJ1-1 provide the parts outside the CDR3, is EPEVTQTPSHQVTQMGQEVILRCVPISNHLYFYWYRQILGQKVEFLVSFYNNEISEKSEIFDDQFSVERPDGSNFTLKIRSTKLEDSAMYFCASSEAGLEAFFGQGTRLTVV.

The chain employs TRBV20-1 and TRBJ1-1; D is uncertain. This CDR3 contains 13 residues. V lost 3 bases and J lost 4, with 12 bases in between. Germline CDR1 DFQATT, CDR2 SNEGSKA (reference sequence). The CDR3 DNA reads TGCAGTGCTAGTGGCGCAGGTGGCACTGAAGCTTTCTTT. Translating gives CSASGAGGTEAFF.

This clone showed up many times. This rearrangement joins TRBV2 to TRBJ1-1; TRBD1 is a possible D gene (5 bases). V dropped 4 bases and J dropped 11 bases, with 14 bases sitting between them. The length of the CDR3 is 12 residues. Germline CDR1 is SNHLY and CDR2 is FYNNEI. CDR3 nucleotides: TGTGCCAGCAGTGGTCAGGGACGCTCGGCTTTCTTT. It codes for CASSGQGRSAFF. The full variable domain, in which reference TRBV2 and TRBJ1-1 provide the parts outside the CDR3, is EPEVTQTPSHQVTQMGQEVILRCVPISNHLYFYWYRQILGQKVEFLVSFYNNEISEKSEIFDDQFSVERPDGSNFTLKIRSTKLEDSAMYFCASSGQGRSAFFGQGTRLTVV.

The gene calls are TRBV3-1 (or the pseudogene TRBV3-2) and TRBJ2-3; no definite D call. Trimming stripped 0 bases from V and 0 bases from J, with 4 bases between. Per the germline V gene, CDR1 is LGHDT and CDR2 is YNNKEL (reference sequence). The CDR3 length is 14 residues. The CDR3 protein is CASSQDLSTDTQYF. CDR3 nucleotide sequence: TGTGCCAGCAGCCAAGATCTCAGCACAGATACGCAGTATTTT.

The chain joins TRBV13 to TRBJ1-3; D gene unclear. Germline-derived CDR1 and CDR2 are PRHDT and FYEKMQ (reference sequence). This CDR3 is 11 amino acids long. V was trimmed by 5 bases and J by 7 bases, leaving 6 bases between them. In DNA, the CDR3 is TGTGCCAGCAGCGTCGGGAACACCATATATTTT. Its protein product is CASSVGNTIYF. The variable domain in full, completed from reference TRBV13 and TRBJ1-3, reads AAGVIQSPRHLIKEKRETATLKCYPIPRHDTVYWYQQGPGQDPQFLISFYEKMQSDKGSIPDRFSAQQFSDYHSELNMSSLELGDSALYFCASSVGNTIYFGEGSWLTVV.

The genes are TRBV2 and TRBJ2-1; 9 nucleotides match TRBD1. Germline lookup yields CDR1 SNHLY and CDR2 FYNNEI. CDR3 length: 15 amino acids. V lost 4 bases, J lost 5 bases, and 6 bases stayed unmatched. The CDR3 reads CASSAGQGSHNEQFF. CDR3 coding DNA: TGTGCCAGCAGTGCGGGACAGGGAAGCCACAATGAGCAGTTCTTC.

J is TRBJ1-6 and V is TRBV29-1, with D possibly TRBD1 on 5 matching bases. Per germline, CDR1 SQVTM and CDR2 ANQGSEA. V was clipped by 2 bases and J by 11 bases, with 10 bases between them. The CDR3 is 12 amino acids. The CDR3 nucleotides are TGCAGCGTTGAATTTGGGGGTCCACCCCTCCACTTT. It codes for CSVEFGGPPLHF.

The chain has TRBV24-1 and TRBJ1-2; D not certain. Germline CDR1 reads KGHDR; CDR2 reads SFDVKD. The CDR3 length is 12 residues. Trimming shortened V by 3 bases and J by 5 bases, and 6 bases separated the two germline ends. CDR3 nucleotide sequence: TGTGCCACCAGTGATGAGGTTTATGGCTACACCTTC. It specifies CATSDEVYGYTF.

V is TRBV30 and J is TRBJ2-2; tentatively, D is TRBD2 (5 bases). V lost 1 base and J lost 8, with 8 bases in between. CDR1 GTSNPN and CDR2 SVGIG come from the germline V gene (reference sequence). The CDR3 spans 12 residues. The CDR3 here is CAWSDGGGELFF. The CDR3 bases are TGTGCCTGGAGTGATGGCGGGGGGGAGCTGTTTTTT.